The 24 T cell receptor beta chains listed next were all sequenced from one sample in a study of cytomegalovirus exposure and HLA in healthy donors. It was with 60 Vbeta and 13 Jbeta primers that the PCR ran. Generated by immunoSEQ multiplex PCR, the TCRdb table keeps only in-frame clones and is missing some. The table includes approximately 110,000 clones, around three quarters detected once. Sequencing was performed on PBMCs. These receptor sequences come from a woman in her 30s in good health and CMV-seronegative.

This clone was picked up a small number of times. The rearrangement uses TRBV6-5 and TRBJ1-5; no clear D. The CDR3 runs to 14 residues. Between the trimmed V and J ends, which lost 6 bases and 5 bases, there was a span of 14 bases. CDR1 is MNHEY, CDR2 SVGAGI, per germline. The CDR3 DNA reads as TGTGCCAGCAGACGAGGGAGGGCCGATCAGCCCCAGCATTTT. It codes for CASRRGRADQPQHF.

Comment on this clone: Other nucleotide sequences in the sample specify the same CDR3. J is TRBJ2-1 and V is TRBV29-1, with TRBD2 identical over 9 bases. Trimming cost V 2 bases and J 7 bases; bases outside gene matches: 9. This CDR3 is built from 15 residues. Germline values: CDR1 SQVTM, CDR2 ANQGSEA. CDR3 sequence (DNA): TGCAGCGTTGAACTTGGGACCAGCGGGGGGAATGAGCAGTTCTTC. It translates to CSVELGTSGGNEQFF.

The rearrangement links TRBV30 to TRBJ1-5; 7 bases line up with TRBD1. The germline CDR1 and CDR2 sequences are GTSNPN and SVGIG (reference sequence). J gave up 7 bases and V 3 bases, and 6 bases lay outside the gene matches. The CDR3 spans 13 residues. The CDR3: CAWSLTGVQPQHF. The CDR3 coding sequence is TGTGCCTGGAGCCTTACAGGGGTGCAGCCCCAGCATTTT.

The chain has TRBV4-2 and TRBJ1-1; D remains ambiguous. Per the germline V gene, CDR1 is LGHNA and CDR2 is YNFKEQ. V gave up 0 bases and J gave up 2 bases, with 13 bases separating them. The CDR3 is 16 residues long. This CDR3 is CASSQDKMRFNTEAFF. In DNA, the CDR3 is TGTGCCAGCAGCCAAGATAAGATGAGGTTTAACACTGAAGCTTTCTTT.

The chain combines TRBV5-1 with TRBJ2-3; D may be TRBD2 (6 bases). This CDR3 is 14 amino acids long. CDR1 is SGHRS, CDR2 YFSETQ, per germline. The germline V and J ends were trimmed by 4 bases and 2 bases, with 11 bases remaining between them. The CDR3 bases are TGCGCCAGCAGCGCCTCGGGAGTCACAGATACGCAGTATTTT. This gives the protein CASSASGVTDTQYF.

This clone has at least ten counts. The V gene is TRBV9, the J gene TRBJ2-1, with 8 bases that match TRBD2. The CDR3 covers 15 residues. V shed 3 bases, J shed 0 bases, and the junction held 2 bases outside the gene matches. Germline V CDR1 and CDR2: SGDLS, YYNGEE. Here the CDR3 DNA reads TGTGCCAGCAGCGAGCGGGGGAGCTCCTACAATGAGCAGTTCTTC. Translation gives CASSERGSSYNEQFF. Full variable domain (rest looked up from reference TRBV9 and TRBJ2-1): DSGVTQTPKHLITATGQRVTLRCSPRSGDLSVYWYQQSLDQGLQFLIQYYNGEERAKGNILERFSAQQFPDLHSELNLSSLELGDSALYFCASSERGSSYNEQFFGPGTRLTVL.

In nucleotides, the CDR3 is TGCGCCAGCAGCTTGGGACTAGCGGGGCCCCAAAGTCATGAGCAGTTCTTC. This codes for CASSLGLAGPQSHEQFF. V usage is TRBV5-1 and J usage is TRBJ2-1, with 11 bases fitting TRBD2. Germline values: CDR1 SGHRS, CDR2 YFSETQ. Trimming at V came to 0 bases and at J to 8 bases, leaving 10 bases not matched to a gene. The CDR3 extends over 17 amino acids.

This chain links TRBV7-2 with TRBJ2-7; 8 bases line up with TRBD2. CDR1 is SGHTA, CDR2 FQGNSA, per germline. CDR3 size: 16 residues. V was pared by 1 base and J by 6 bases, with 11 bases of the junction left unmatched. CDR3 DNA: TGTGCCAGCAGCTTAGGGAGACGCCGGGAGGGCCCCGAGCAGTACTTC. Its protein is CASSLGRRREGPEQYF.

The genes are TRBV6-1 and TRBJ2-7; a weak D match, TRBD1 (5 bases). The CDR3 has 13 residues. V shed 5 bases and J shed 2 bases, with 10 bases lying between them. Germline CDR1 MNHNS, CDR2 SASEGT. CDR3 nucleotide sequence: TGTGCCAGCAGTCGGACGGACACCTACGAGCAGTACTTC. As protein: CASSRTDTYEQYF.

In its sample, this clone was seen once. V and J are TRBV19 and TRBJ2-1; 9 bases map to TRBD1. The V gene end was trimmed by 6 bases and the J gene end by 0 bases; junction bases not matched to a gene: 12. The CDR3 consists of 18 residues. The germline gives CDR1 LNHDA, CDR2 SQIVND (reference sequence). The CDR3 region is CASRNRGTGTSSYNEQFF. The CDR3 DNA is TGTGCCAGTAGGAATCGCGGGACAGGGACCAGCTCCTACAATGAGCAGTTCTTC.

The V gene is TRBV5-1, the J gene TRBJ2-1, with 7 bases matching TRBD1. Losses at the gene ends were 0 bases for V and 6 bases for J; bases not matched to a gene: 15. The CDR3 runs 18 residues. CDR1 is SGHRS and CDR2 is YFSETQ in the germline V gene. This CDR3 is CASSLEGGHLVGSNEQFF. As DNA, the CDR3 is TGCGCCAGCAGCTTGGAAGGGGGCCATCTCGTAGGTAGCAATGAGCAGTTCTTC.

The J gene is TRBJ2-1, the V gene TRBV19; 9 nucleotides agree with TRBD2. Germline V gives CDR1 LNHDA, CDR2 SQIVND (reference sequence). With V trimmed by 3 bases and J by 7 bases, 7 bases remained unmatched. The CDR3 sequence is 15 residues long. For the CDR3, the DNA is TGTGCCAGTAGTATTTCAGCTAGCGGGACAAATGAGCAGTTCTTC. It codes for CASSISASGTNEQFF.

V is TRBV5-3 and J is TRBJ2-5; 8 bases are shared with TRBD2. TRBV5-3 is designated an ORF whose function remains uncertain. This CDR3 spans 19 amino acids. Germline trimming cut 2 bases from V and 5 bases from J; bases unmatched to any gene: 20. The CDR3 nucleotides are TGTGCCAGAAGCTTTTTGAGCCAGCCGGGACTAGGGGTTGAGGAGACCCAGTACTTC. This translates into CARSFLSQPGLGVEETQYF.

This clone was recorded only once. The CDR3 DNA follows: TGTGCCATCAGGGCGGAAAGCGATGGCTACACCTTC. Its protein product is CAIRAESDGYTF. The chain carries TRBV10-3 and TRBJ1-2; the D is unclear. CDR1 ENHRY and CDR2 SYGVKD come from the germline V gene. The ends were cut back, 6 bases at V and 6 bases at J, with 11 bases in the middle. This CDR3 has 12 residues.

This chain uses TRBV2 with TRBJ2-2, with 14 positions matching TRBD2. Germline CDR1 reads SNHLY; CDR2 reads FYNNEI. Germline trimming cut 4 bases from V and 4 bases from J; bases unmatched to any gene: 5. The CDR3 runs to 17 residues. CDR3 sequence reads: CASSGLAGGPGTGELFF. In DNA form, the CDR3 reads TGTGCCAGCAGTGGACTAGCGGGAGGGCCGGGCACCGGGGAGCTGTTTTTT.

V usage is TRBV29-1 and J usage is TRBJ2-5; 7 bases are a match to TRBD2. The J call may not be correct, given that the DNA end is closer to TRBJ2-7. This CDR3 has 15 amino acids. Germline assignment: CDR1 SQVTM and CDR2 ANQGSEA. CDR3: CSVEVAGDMTYEQYF. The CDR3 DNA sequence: TGCAGCGTTGAAGTGGCGGGAGATATGACCTACGAGCAGTACTTC.

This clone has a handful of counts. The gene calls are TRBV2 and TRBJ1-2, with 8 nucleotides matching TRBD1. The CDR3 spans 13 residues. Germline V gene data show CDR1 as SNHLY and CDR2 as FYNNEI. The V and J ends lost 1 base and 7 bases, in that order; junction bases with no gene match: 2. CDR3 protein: CASSEGTGSGYTF. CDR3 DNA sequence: TGTGCCAGCAGTGAAGGGACAGGGAGTGGCTACACCTTC. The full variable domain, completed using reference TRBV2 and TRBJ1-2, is EPEVTQTPSHQVTQMGQEVILRCVPISNHLYFYWYRQILGQKVEFLVSFYNNEISEKSEIFDDQFSVERPDGSNFTLKIRSTKLEDSAMYFCASSEGTGSGYTFGSGTRLTVV.

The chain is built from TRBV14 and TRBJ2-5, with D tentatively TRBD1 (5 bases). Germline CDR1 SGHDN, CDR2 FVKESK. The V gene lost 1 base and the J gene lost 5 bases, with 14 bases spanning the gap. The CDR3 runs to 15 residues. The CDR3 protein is CASSQVSGSWETQYF. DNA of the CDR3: TGTGCCAGCAGCCAAGTTTCAGGGTCATGGGAGACCCAGTACTTC.

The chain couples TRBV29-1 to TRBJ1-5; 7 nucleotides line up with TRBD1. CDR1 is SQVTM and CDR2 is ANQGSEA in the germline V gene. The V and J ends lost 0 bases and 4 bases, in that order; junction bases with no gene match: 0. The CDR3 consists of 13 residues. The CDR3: CSVEDRGNQPQHF. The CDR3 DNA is TGCAGCGTTGAAGACAGGGGGAATCAGCCCCAGCATTTT.

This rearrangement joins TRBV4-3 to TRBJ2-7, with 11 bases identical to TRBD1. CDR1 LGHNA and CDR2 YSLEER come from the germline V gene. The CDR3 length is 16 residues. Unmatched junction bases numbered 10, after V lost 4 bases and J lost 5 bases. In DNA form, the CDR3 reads TGCGCCAGCAGCCCACAGACCGGGACAGGGGGGGACGAGCAGTACTTC. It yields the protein CASSPQTGTGGDEQYF.

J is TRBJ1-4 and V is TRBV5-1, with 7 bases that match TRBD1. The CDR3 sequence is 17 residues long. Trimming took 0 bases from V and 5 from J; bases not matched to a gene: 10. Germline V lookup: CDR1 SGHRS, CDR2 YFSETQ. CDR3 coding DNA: TGCGCCAGCAGCTTGGAGGTTTCGGGACAGAGGAATGAAAAACTGTTTTTT. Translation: CASSLEVSGQRNEKLFF.

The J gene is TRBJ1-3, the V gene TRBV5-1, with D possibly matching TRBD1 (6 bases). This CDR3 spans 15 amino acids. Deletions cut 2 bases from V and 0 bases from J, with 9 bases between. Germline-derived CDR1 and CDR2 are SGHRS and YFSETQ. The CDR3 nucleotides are TGCGCCAGCAGCTTAGGACAGCTCTCTGGAAACACCATATATTTT. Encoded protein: CASSLGQLSGNTIYF.

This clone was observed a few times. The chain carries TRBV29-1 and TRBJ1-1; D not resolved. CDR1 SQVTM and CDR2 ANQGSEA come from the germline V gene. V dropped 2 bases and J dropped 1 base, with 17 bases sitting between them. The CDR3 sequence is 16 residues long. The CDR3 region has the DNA TGCAGCGTTGAACGAGTCGCCCGCGCCGAGAACACTGAAGCTTTCTTT. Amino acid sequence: CSVERVARAENTEAFF.

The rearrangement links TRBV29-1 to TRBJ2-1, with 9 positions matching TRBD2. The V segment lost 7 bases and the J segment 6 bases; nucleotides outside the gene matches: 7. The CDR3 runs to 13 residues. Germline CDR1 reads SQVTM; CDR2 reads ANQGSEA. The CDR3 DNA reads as TGCAGCGCATCCGAGACTAGCGGCAATGAGCAGTTCTTC. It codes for CSASETSGNEQFF.